Described below is a single T cell receptor (beta chain) sequence and its context. The target antigen is unknown. This entry comes from a study of long-term antiretroviral therapy in people with HIV. Whole-study findings and limits: Documentation of ART adherence, viral resistance or therapy changes was absent. With ART, diversity went up but was still lower than in transplant donor controls.

Samples were assayed with immunoSEQ v3.0 at survey level. Sequencing of each sample targeted roughly 35,000-55,000 T-cell genomes. Profiling relied on immunoSEQ multiplex PCR, and the TCRdb table lists in-frame clones only, not all of them. The table includes 15,000 to 20,000 clones, just over 75% detected once. Cryopreserved PBMC numbered 1-10 million per sample before DNA extraction. This receptor was taken from a man aged 50 to 59 with HIV. The sequenced sample was unsorted PBMCs, obtained 2.2 years after starting antiretroviral therapy.

CDR3 amino acids: CASSVEGGGLASDTQYF. The CDR3 nucleotides read TGTGCCAGCAGCGTAGAGGGGGGAGGGCTTGCGTCAGATACGCAGTATTTT. The rearrangement joins TRBV9 to TRBJ2-3; D possibly corresponds to TRBD2 (7 bases). Trimming shortened V by 0 bases and J by 4 bases, and 18 bases separated the two germline ends. CDR3 length: 17 residues. In germline, CDR1 is SGDLS, CDR2 YYNGEE.